Shown below are 20 T cell receptor beta chains from a single sample sequenced in a study of control samples from healthy donors and cancer patients. The assay was immunoSEQ multiplex PCR, and TCRdb's table has in-frame clones only and misses some. The sample includes roughly 76,000 clones, over 85% seen only once; the top ten take about 1.3%. Sequenced: PBMCs. Receptors were obtained from a woman between 40 and 50 years old with lung cancer.

The chain carries TRBV5-4 and TRBJ2-3; D might be TRBD2 (6 bases). V lost 4 bases and J 2 bases, leaving 17 bases between the germline ends. Germline CDR1 and CDR2: SGHNT and YYREEE (reference sequence). The CDR3 covers 16 residues. This CDR3 reads CASSPWGSGYTDTQYF. The CDR3 region has the DNA TGTGCCAGCAGCCCGTGGGGTAGCGGCTACACAGATACGCAGTATTTT.

The chain is built from TRBV11-2 and TRBJ2-7, with D tentatively TRBD2 (5 bases). The CDR3 length is 16 residues. Trimming shortened V by 1 base and J by 5 bases, and 18 bases separated the two germline ends. CDR1 and CDR2 (germline): SGHAT, FQNNGV. This chain's CDR3 is CASSLAYGKFKHEQYF. CDR3 DNA: TGTGCCAGCAGCTTAGCATACGGGAAGTTCAAGCACGAGCAGTACTTC. Supplemented by reference TRBV11-2 and TRBJ2-7, the full variable domain reads EAGVAQSPRYKIIEKRQSVAFWCNPISGHATLYWYQQILGQGPKLLIQFQNNGVVDDSQLPKDRFSAERLKGVDSTLKIQPAKLEDSAVYLCASSLAYGKFKHEQYFGPGTRLTVT.

The chain carries TRBV27 and TRBJ2-3; TRBD1 matches 7 bases. CDR3 length equals 16 residues. V lost 8 bases to trimming and J lost 2 bases; unmatched junction nucleotides: 13. Germline V lookup: CDR1 MNHEY, CDR2 SMNVEV (reference sequence). CDR3 bases: TGTGCCAGCGGTTCAACCTGGACAGGCAACACAGATACGCAGTATTTT. Its protein is CASGSTWTGNTDTQYF.

The V gene is TRBV20-1, the J gene TRBJ1-1; tentatively, D is TRBD1 (5 bases). Trimming stripped 3 bases from V and 4 bases from J, with 12 bases between. Germline CDR1 and CDR2: DFQATT and SNEGSKA (reference sequence). The CDR3 spans 13 residues. This CDR3 reads CSASGGGATEAFF. The CDR3 coding sequence is TGCAGTGCTAGTGGAGGAGGGGCCACTGAAGCTTTCTTT.

This clone was seen a single time. V and J are TRBV5-4 and TRBJ2-5, with D hard to call. The CDR3 covers 13 residues. The germline V gene has CDR1 SGHNT and CDR2 YYREEE (reference sequence). The germline V and J ends were trimmed by 0 bases and 5 bases, with 8 bases remaining between them. For the CDR3, the DNA is TGTGCCAGCAGCTTGGATCGGCCGGAGACCCAGTACTTC. This sequence encodes CASSLDRPETQYF. Looking up the rest from reference TRBV5-4 and TRBJ2-5 gives the full variable domain: ETGVTQSPTHLIKTRGQQVTLRCSSQSGHNTVSWYQQALGQGPQFIFQYYREEENGRGNFPPRFSGLQFPNYSSELNVNALELDDSALYLCASSLDRPETQYFGPGTRLLVL.

The chain links TRBV11-2 to TRBJ1-2, with a possible D match to TRBD1 (6 bases). This CDR3 comprises 16 residues. The germline V gene encodes CDR1 SGHAT and CDR2 FQNNGV. V lost 5 bases and J lost 3, with 19 bases in between. The DNA of the CDR3 is TGTGCCAGCAGCCGCCCACAGGGAACGCCGGACTATGGCTACACCTTC. This sequence encodes CASSRPQGTPDYGYTF.

The chain joins TRBV6-5 to TRBJ1-2; no clear D. Germline CDR1 is MNHEY and CDR2 is SVGAGI. Between the trimmed V and J ends, which lost 6 bases and 5 bases, there was a span of 13 bases. The CDR3 is 13 amino acids. DNA of the CDR3: TGTGCCAGCAGCCCCGGGCCCGTTTATGGCTACACCTTC. Encoded protein: CASSPGPVYGYTF.

This sequence joins TRBV11-2 and TRBJ2-1; D might be TRBD1 or TRBD2, each matching 5 bases. In germline, CDR1 is SGHAT, CDR2 FQNNGV. The CDR3 spans 15 residues. The V and J ends lost 4 bases and 2 bases respectively, with 12 bases between them. The CDR3 region is CASSSDQGAYNEQFF. CDR3 in DNA: TGTGCCAGCAGCTCGGATCAGGGAGCCTACAATGAGCAGTTCTTC.

V usage is TRBV28 and J usage is TRBJ1-4, with D unclear. V was pared by 2 bases and J by 5 bases, with 15 bases between. CDR3 length equals 16 residues. Germline V gene lookup returns CDR1 MDHEN and CDR2 SYDVKM. The CDR3 sequence: CASSLLQAAKNEKLFF. In nucleotides, the CDR3 is TGTGCCAGCAGTTTACTGCAGGCAGCGAAAAATGAAAAACTGTTTTTT. Together with reference TRBV28 and TRBJ1-4, the CDR3 gives the full variable domain: DVKVTQSSRYLVKRTGEKVFLECVQDMDHENMFWYRQDPGLGLRLIYFSYDVKMKEKGDIPEGYSVSREKKERFSLILESASTNQTSMYLCASSLLQAAKNEKLFFGSGTQLSVL.

The gene calls are TRBV18 and TRBJ1-1; D is undetermined. V was clipped by 4 bases and J by 1 base, with 10 bases between them. Germline lookup yields CDR1 KGHSH and CDR2 LQKENI. This CDR3 spans 14 amino acids. Here the CDR3 reads CASSLNPGNTEAFF. In DNA form, the CDR3 reads TGTGCCAGCTCACTAAATCCCGGGAACACTGAAGCTTTCTTT.

Here the CDR3 DNA reads TGTGCCAGCAGCTTAGATGAGGCAAAGGGCTACTTC. This translates into CASSLDEAKGYF. V is TRBV11-2 and J is TRBJ2-5; D is uncertain. Looked up from germline, CDR1 is SGHAT and CDR2 is FQNNGV. V dropped 0 bases and J dropped 14 bases, with 13 bases sitting between them. This CDR3 spans 12 amino acids.

The chain carries TRBV18 and TRBJ2-1, with unresolved D. CDR1 and CDR2 (germline): KGHSH, LQKENI. This CDR3 spans 14 amino acids. V was pared by 0 bases and J by 8 bases, with 11 bases between. The CDR3 DNA is TGTGCCAGCTCACCACCGGGGTCGCTGGATGAGCAGTTCTTC. Its translation: CASSPPGSLDEQFF.

This sequence joins TRBV25-1 and TRBJ1-6, with 7 bases lining up with TRBD1. The CDR3 totals 14 residues. With 8 bases clipped from V and 6 bases from J, the junction kept 7 bases outside the gene matches. Germline CDR1 MGHDK, CDR2 SYGVNS. The CDR3: CASCETGINSPLHF. The CDR3 region has the DNA TGTGCCAGCTGCGAGACAGGGATTAATTCACCCCTCCACTTT.

The table lists this clone with a count of one. The V and J genes are TRBV27 and TRBJ2-4; no clear D gene. Trimming stripped 1 base from V and 0 bases from J, with 7 bases between. Germline CDR1 and CDR2: MNHEY and SMNVEV (reference sequence). The CDR3 has 15 amino acids. DNA of the CDR3: TGTGCCAGCAGTTTATGGCCGCTAGCCAAAAACATTCAGTACTTC. Encoded protein: CASSLWPLAKNIQYF.

This chain joins TRBV6-5 and TRBJ1-5; no definite D call. V was clipped by 6 bases and J by 3 bases, with 9 bases between them. This CDR3 is built from 13 residues. Germline CDR1 reads MNHEY; CDR2 reads SVGAGI. CDR3 amino acids: CASRTSFNQPQHF. CDR3 DNA sequence: TGTGCCAGCAGGACCAGTTTCAATCAGCCCCAGCATTTT.

This chain uses TRBV11-2 with TRBJ1-6, with TRBD1 matching 7 bases. CDR1 is SGHAT, CDR2 FQNNGV, per germline. Trimming removed 4 bases from V and 7 bases from J; junction bases left unmatched: 10. This CDR3 has 16 residues. The CDR3 here is CASSSPRGSRNSPLHF. The CDR3 DNA follows: TGTGCCAGCAGCTCCCCCAGGGGGTCTCGGAATTCACCCCTCCACTTT. The whole variable domain, filled in from reference TRBV11-2 and TRBJ1-6, reads EAGVAQSPRYKIIEKRQSVAFWCNPISGHATLYWYQQILGQGPKLLIQFQNNGVVDDSQLPKDRFSAERLKGVDSTLKIQPAKLEDSAVYLCASSSPRGSRNSPLHFGNGTRLTVT.

This rearrangement joins TRBV20-1 to TRBJ2-1; D not certain. Germline V gives CDR1 DFQATT, CDR2 SNEGSKA (reference sequence). V lost 6 bases, J lost 2 bases, and 11 bases lay in between. The CDR3 is 13 amino acids. As DNA, the CDR3 is TGCAGTGCCAGTCCTGACACCTACAATGAGCAGTTCTTC. Encoded protein: CSASPDTYNEQFF.

This sequence joins TRBV19 and TRBJ2-7; no clear D gene. CDR1 is LNHDA and CDR2 is SQIVND in the germline V gene (reference sequence). There are 15 residues in the CDR3. V lost 4 bases, J lost 4 bases, and 17 bases lay in between. DNA for the CDR3: TGTGCCAGTAGTACGTCTTCACGTCATGGATACGAGCAGTACTTC. It yields the protein CASSTSSRHGYEQYF.

The chain employs TRBV10-3 and TRBJ2-3; 9 nucleotides line up with TRBD1. Germline V gene data show CDR1 as ENHRY and CDR2 as SYGVKD. Trimming removed 4 bases from V and 5 bases from J; junction bases left unmatched: 10. The CDR3 totals 16 residues. The CDR3 spells CAISGVGTGFLDTQYF. In DNA form, the CDR3 reads TGTGCCATCAGTGGGGTCGGGACAGGGTTTTTAGATACGCAGTATTTT.

The chain joins TRBV28 to TRBJ1-2; D gene unclear. CDR1 is MDHEN, CDR2 SYDVKM, per germline. V was trimmed by 10 bases and J by 4 bases, leaving 19 bases between them. The CDR3 totals 14 residues. The CDR3 bases are TGTGCCACTATCTGGACGGGTGGAGGCTATGGCTACACCTTC. Its protein is CATIWTGGGYGYTF.